This passage covers 27 T cell receptor beta chains from one sample sequenced in a study of cytomegalovirus exposure and HLA in healthy donors. PCR involved 60 Vbeta and 13 Jbeta primers. Assay: immunoSEQ multiplex PCR; the TCRdb copy retains only in-frame clones and omits some. The repertoire holds roughly 140,000 clones, with approximately 60% as singletons. Sample: PBMCs. Receptors originate from a woman aged 60-75 years in good health and CMV-seropositive.

This chain links TRBV15 with TRBJ1-5, with a weak D call TRBD1 (5 bases). Germline CDR1 reads LNHNV; CDR2 reads YYDKDF (reference sequence). V gave up 0 bases and J gave up 2 bases, with 14 bases separating them. The CDR3 is 17 residues long. The CDR3, as DNA: TGTGCCACCAGCAGAGATCGAGGTGAAGGGGGCAATCAGCCCCAGCATTTT. Protein: CATSRDRGEGGNQPQHF.

V and J are TRBV2 and TRBJ2-1, with 8 bases matching TRBD1. Per the germline V gene, CDR1 is SNHLY and CDR2 is FYNNEI. The CDR3 totals 15 residues. V shed 6 bases, J shed 3 bases, and the junction held 7 bases outside the gene matches. Here the CDR3 DNA reads TGTGCCAGCAGCCTGGACAGGGTCATCTACAATGAGCAGTTCTTC. The encoded protein is CASSLDRVIYNEQFF. The whole variable domain, filled in from reference TRBV2 and TRBJ2-1, reads EPEVTQTPSHQVTQMGQEVILRCVPISNHLYFYWYRQILGQKVEFLVSFYNNEISEKSEIFDDQFSVERPDGSNFTLKIRSTKLEDSAMYFCASSLDRVIYNEQFFGPGTRLTVL.

This clone occurred a few times. V gene TRBV4-3 combines with J gene TRBJ2-3; unclear D gene. CDR1 and CDR2 from the germline V gene are LGHNA and YSLEER. Trimming shortened V by 1 base and J by 3 bases, and 11 bases separated the two germline ends. This CDR3 contains 15 residues. This CDR3 is CASSQVWSETDTQYF. CDR3 nucleotide sequence: TGCGCCAGCAGCCAAGTCTGGAGTGAAACAGATACGCAGTATTTT.

This chain connects TRBV5-8 to TRBJ1-4, with 7 bases aligning to TRBD1. With 4 bases clipped from V and 7 bases from J, the junction kept 7 bases outside the gene matches. The CDR3 consists of 14 residues. In germline, CDR1 is SGHTS, CDR2 YDEGEE. CDR3 sequence (DNA): TGTGCCAGCAGCGCAGGGGGTGGAAGTGAAAAACTGTTTTTT. It encodes CASSAGGGSEKLFF.

The chain recombines TRBV30 with TRBJ1-4; D not certain. The CDR3 sequence is 14 residues long. Trimming stripped 0 bases from V and 3 bases from J, with 8 bases between. Germline V gene lookup returns CDR1 GTSNPN and CDR2 SVGIG (reference sequence). In nucleotides, the CDR3 is TGTGCCTGGAGTGTGGGAGGAGCTAATGAAAAACTGTTTTTT. This translates into CAWSVGGANEKLFF.

The genes are TRBV4-1 and TRBJ2-1; 14 bases agree with TRBD2. This CDR3 comprises 16 residues. From germline, CDR1 is MGHRA and CDR2 YSYEKL. Unmatched junction bases numbered 3, after V lost 0 bases and J lost 8 bases. The CDR3 bases are TGCGCCAGCAGCCAAGAGGGACTAGCGGGAGTAGATGAGCAGTTCTTC. Encoded protein: CASSQEGLAGVDEQFF.

This clone was observed a few times. One end of the junction is discordant with germline, which a read error may explain. Other DNA sequences in this specimen translate into the identical CDR3. The chain recombines TRBV7-2 with TRBJ1-5; D perhaps matches TRBD1 (5 bases). Germline V gives CDR1 SGHTA, CDR2 FQGNSA. CDR3 size: 14 residues. The CDR3: CASSLQGGKQPQHF. The CDR3 DNA reads TGTGCCAGCAGCTTACAGGGAGGCAAACAGCCGCAGCATTTT.

The V and J genes are TRBV5-4 and TRBJ2-7, with 10 bases fitting TRBD1. The germline CDR1 and CDR2 sequences are SGHNT and YYREEE (reference sequence). V dropped 2 bases and J dropped 2; count of bases not matched to a gene: 4. The CDR3 sequence is 15 residues long. DNA of the CDR3: TGTGCCAGCAGCTTAGGGGGACAGGGGACCTACGAGCAGTACTTC. This gives the protein CASSLGGQGTYEQYF.

The gene calls are TRBV7-9 and TRBJ2-5; D not resolved. Germline CDR1 and CDR2: SEHNR and FQNEAQ (reference sequence). The CDR3 runs to 14 residues. Trimming removed 5 bases at V and 5 bases at J, with 15 bases between. The CDR3, as DNA: TGTGCCAGCAGCCCAGGAAAAAGTCGGGAGACCCAGTACTTC. This translates into CASSPGKSRETQYF.

The CDR3 spells CASSVGRDFRSNEQFF. CDR3 in DNA: TGTGCCAGCAGCGTAGGGCGGGACTTTCGGTCTAATGAGCAGTTCTTC. V gene TRBV9 combines with J gene TRBJ2-1, with D tentatively TRBD2 (6 bases). The germline V gene encodes CDR1 SGDLS and CDR2 YYNGEE. V was cut by 0 bases and J by 7 bases, with 17 bases left in between. The CDR3 length is 16 residues. Variable domain in full (rest from reference TRBV9 and TRBJ2-1): DSGVTQTPKHLITATGQRVTLRCSPRSGDLSVYWYQQSLDQGLQFLIQYYNGEERAKGNILERFSAQQFPDLHSELNLSSLELGDSALYFCASSVGRDFRSNEQFFGPGTRLTVL.

The chain employs TRBV5-6 and TRBJ2-3; 8 bases map to TRBD2. CDR3 length: 17 residues. V was pared by 3 bases and J by 2 bases, with 11 bases of the junction left unmatched. Germline CDR1 is SGHDT and CDR2 is YYEEEE. CDR3: CASSSGWDSGNTDTQYF. CDR3 in DNA: TGTGCCAGCAGCTCTGGATGGGATAGCGGGAACACAGATACGCAGTATTTT. Full variable domain (remainder filled in from reference TRBV5-6 and TRBJ2-3): DAGVTQSPTHLIKTRGQQVTLRCSPKSGHDTVSWYQQALGQGPQFIFQYYEEEERQRGNFPDRFSGHQFPNYSSELNVNALLLGDSALYLCASSSGWDSGNTDTQYFGPGTRLTVL.

The chain links TRBV19 to TRBJ2-7; TRBD1 matches 7 bases. CDR3 size: 13 residues. Germline CDR1 reads LNHDA; CDR2 reads SQIVND (reference sequence). The ends lost 5 bases at V and 5 bases at J; junction bases unmatched: 6. CDR3 amino acids: CASSLGQEDEQYF. DNA of the CDR3: TGTGCCAGTAGTCTTGGACAGGAGGACGAGCAGTACTTC.

The chain recombines TRBV7-7 with TRBJ2-5; D possibly corresponds to TRBD2 (6 bases). Germline V lookup: CDR1 SSHAT, CDR2 FNYEAQ (reference sequence). This CDR3 region has 13 residues. V lost 5 bases to trimming and J lost 2 bases, with 9 bases between them. The DNA for the CDR3 is TGTGCCAGCAGCGCCGGACTACAAGAGACCCAGTACTTC. Amino acid sequence: CASSAGLQETQYF.

This clone has a single count. This chain joins TRBV5-1 and TRBJ2-7; 10 bases match TRBD1. Trimming removed 6 bases from V and 1 base from J; junction bases left unmatched: 4. Germline V lookup: CDR1 SGHRS, CDR2 YFSETQ. The CDR3 contains 14 residues. The CDR3 region is CASNRDRGSYEQYF. CDR3 coding DNA: TGCGCCAGCAACCGGGACAGGGGATCCTACGAGCAGTACTTC.

This clone has more than one count but fewer than ten. The chain is built from TRBV10-3 and TRBJ2-7; 11 bases agree with TRBD2. Germline V lookup: CDR1 ENHRY, CDR2 SYGVKD. This CDR3 comprises 16 residues. Germline trimming cut 6 bases from V and 3 bases from J; bases unmatched to any gene: 10. The CDR3 DNA follows: TGTGCCATCAGCCCGACACTGGGACTAGCGGACTACGAGCAGTACTTC. Its protein is CAISPTLGLADYEQYF.

The J gene is TRBJ1-1, the V gene TRBV7-3; no firm D call. The CDR3 extends over 14 amino acids. The V gene's germline CDR1 is SGHTA and CDR2 FQGTGA. V was clipped by 7 bases and J by 5 bases, with 17 bases between them. CDR3 in amino acids: CASTPGGRFTEAFF. CDR3 nucleotides: TGTGCCAGCACCCCTGGAGGGCGGTTTACTGAAGCTTTCTTT.

The CDR3 DNA reads as TGTGCCAGCAGCTTAGGTACGGGAGGCCGCACAGATACGCAGTATTTT. This codes for CASSLGTGGRTDTQYF. This chain uses TRBV11-3 with TRBJ2-3, with 7 bases aligning to TRBD2. The V segment lost 1 base and the J segment 1 base; nucleotides outside the gene matches: 5. The CDR3 totals 16 residues. Germline-derived CDR1 and CDR2 are SGHNT and YENEEA.

Only a few counts were recorded for this clone. V usage is TRBV28 and J usage is TRBJ1-1, with TRBD1 as a possible D gene (5 bases). This CDR3 region has 14 residues. The V gene lost 6 bases and the J gene lost 0 bases, with 11 bases spanning the gap. Germline V gene sequence: CDR1 MDHEN, CDR2 SYDVKM. CDR3 DNA sequence: TGTGCCAGCAGGGTGGGGCAGTTGAACACTGAAGCTTTCTTT. Residues: CASRVGQLNTEAFF.

This clone was counted between two and nine times. V usage is TRBV9 and J usage is TRBJ2-3, with TRBD2 as a possible D gene (5 bases). CDR3 size: 14 residues. Germline CDR1 is SGDLS and CDR2 is YYNGEE. Trimming pared 3 bases from V and 2 bases from J, leaving 10 bases between. The CDR3 region is CASSATGDTDTQYF. The CDR3 nucleotides read TGTGCCAGCAGCGCAACCGGGGACACAGATACGCAGTATTTT.

This chain connects TRBV4-2 to TRBJ1-5, with 7 bases that match TRBD1. Germline V CDR1 and CDR2: LGHNA, YNFKEQ. The CDR3 is made up of 15 amino acids. Trimming removed 3 bases from V and 1 base from J; junction bases left unmatched: 3. CDR3 DNA sequence: TGTGCCAGCAGCCATGTCAGGGGGAGCAATCAGCCCCAGCATTTT. Its translation: CASSHVRGSNQPQHF.

The V call is TRBV19, the J call TRBJ2-2; 7 nucleotides agree with TRBD2. CDR1 and CDR2 from the germline V gene are LNHDA and SQIVND (reference sequence). The CDR3 spans 15 residues. Germline trimming cut 3 bases from V and 6 bases from J; bases unmatched to any gene: 7. The chain's CDR3 is CASSILGGLAGELFF. DNA of the CDR3: TGTGCCAGTAGTATTCTGGGAGGGCTCGCCGGGGAGCTGTTTTTT.

The V call is TRBV7-2, the J call TRBJ2-2; 9 positions agree with TRBD2. Looked up from germline, CDR1 is SGHTA and CDR2 is FQGNSA. Trimming cost V 6 bases and J 2 bases; bases outside gene matches: 4. The CDR3 runs 15 residues. Here the CDR3 reads CASRVGLANTGELFF. The DNA for the CDR3 is TGTGCCAGCAGAGTGGGACTAGCAAACACCGGGGAGCTGTTTTTT.

This clone was recorded a few times. The chain is built from TRBV28 and TRBJ2-1, with TRBD2 matching 14 bases. The germline gives CDR1 MDHEN, CDR2 SYDVKM. The trim removed 5 bases at V and 8 bases at J, leaving 5 bases unmatched. The CDR3 extends over 15 amino acids. The CDR3 DNA sequence: TGTGCCAGCAGTCTCGGGACTAGCGGGAGCTATGAGCAGTTCTTC. Translated: CASSLGTSGSYEQFF.

The CDR3, as DNA: TGTGCCAGCAGCCCCGACAGGATACTTTCCAATGAGCAGTTCTTC. It translates to CASSPDRILSNEQFF. This sequence joins TRBV6-5 and TRBJ2-1; perhaps TRBD1 as D (6 bases). The CDR3 runs 15 residues. Trimming left V 6 bases short and J 6 bases short, with 18 bases between. The germline gives CDR1 MNHEY, CDR2 SVGAGI.

The chain recombines TRBV18 with TRBJ1-4; 8 bases agree with TRBD1. The length of the CDR3 is 15 residues. V trimming: 5 bases; J trimming: 8 bases; junction bases outside the gene matches: 10. CDR1 and CDR2 from the germline V gene are KGHSH and LQKENI. DNA for the CDR3: TGTGCCAGCTCAGCCTTGGACAGGGAAGGCGAAAAACTGTTTTTT. Protein: CASSALDREGEKLFF.

The CDR3 nucleotides are TGTGCCAGCATGGCGGGGGTGGCAGATACGCAGTATTTT. Translation: CASMAGVADTQYF. The rearrangement joins TRBV2 to TRBJ2-3; 7 positions agree with TRBD2. The J segment lost 4 bases and the V segment lost 7 bases, leaving 5 bases of the junction unmatched. CDR3 length equals 13 residues. Looked up from germline, CDR1 is SNHLY and CDR2 is FYNNEI.

The chain carries TRBV12-5 and TRBJ2-1, with 11 positions matching TRBD2. The junction had 7 bases not matched to a gene; V was cut back by 5 bases and J by 7 bases. Germline-derived CDR1 and CDR2 are LGHNT and FRNRAP. This CDR3 comprises 15 residues. Written as DNA, the CDR3 is TGTGCTAGTGGTCCGGGGACTAGCGGTGGTAATGAGCAGTTCTTC. It yields the protein CASGPGTSGGNEQFF.